This paragraph reports one TCR beta chain. What antigen it recognizes has not been identified. No clone much larger than this one lies a single base away; base qualities are absent. The CDR3 regions of human TCRbeta chains were analyzed by immunosequencing. The source study handled its data this way. TCRs in the repertoires were matched against a reference library of SARS-CoV-2-specific TCRs that had been generated with the MIRA antigen-specificity platform. Breadth was defined as the fraction of unique TCRs that were SARS-CoV-2-associated. Depth was defined as the fraction of total T cells that were SARS-CoV-2-associated. Using the MIRA data, every spike-specific TCR was mapped to the spike region that the TCR reacted to and assigned to either a CD4 or a CD8 class. Log10-transformed breadth and depth values were compared by one-way ANOVA with Sidak's multiple comparisons tests. The source is immuneACCESS, and TCRdb retained only in-frame sequences with V and J called. Part of the clones is not carried over; for the studies checked, unresolved V genes explain less than half of this, and the remainder is unexplained. Clone size and V and J calls were adopted from that table, with D and trimming inferred from the DNA. The sample includes roughly 150,000 clones, with 70% to 90% observed a single time. The ten largest clones represent under 2% of the sample.

The time point label on this specimen signifies: baseline before first vaccination. The vaccinee samples were drawn from two UK trials, COV001 and COV002, one of which was a single-blind randomized controlled phase 2/3 trial testing AZD1222 (ChAdOx1 nCoV-19) in healthy adults. Trial participant PBMC samples were collected at day 0 and day 28 after the second dose for TCRbeta chain sequencing. The sample belongs to a study of T cell responses to AZD1222 COVID-19 vaccine (TCRdb year 2021). With regard to the full study: AZD1222 recipients whose second dose came at about 4 weeks and those whose second dose came at about 12 weeks were combined into one group, since spike-specific TCR depth and breadth did not differ between the two schedules. TCR sequencing covered over 230 trial participants: 207 given two doses of AZD1222 and 26 given two doses of MenACWY control vaccine. Trial participants were enrolled by age into 18-55, 56-69 and 70-plus year subgroups, with roughly 160, 29 and 62 TCR-sequenced participants respectively. Study-wide findings and limitations: After two AZD1222 doses, both the breadth and the depth of spike-specific TCRs were significantly higher than at day 0 and than in MenACWY recipients. No day 14 peak-response samples were available, so repertoires were characterized only after the peak T cell response. Conclusions about previously exposed vaccinees are limited because only six or seven AZD1222 recipients were SARS-CoV-2 seropositive at baseline. The 56-69-year group was small, and its depth increase did not reach significance, likely because of low power. Vaccine-associated CD4 TCRs spanned the whole spike protein, with dominant responses in regions 160-218 and 743-854. Participants were mostly white British, with more females than males. The authors suggested clonal diversity may have been underestimated. Epitopes outside the regions mutated in the B.1.351 and B.1.1.7 variants were reportedly recognized by nearly half of the unique spike-specific TCRs.

Sequencing was performed on peripheral blood, taken on day 0 of AZD1222 vaccination. The TCR sequence derives from an adult in good health.

The sequenced DNA is TGTGCCAGCAGTTTATCAGGGGGCGTTTCTGAAAAACTGTTTTTT. Its coded protein is CASSLSGGVSEKLFF. Recombination connected TRBV28 to TRBJ1-4, with 8 middle bases fitting TRBD1. Trimming leaves V shorter by 1 base and J shorter by 7 bases, with the junction holding 5 bases beyond the gene matches. Based on the germline V gene, the CDR1 and CDR2 sequences are MDHEN and SYDVKM. Spanning cysteine to phenylalanine, the CDR3 consists of 15 amino acids. The retained sequence is limited to the CDR3, 45 bases, with the frame set at the first base.